This T cell receptor beta chain was sequenced in a study of T cells in localized non-small cell lung cancer. General study points: Increased T cell density in blood showed an association with longer overall survival. Appearing in adjacent lung were a median about 59 of the top 100 tumor clones. The highest T cell clonality was in uninvolved adjacent lung, above tumor.

Germline CDR1 is MNHEY and CDR2 is SVGAGI. With 0 bases removed from V and 6 bases from J, the gap between germline ends came to 9 bases. This CDR3 comprises 14 residues. On this clone: The antigen is unknown.

Some clones are missing from TCRdb's copy, which holds only in-frame ones; the method was immunoSEQ multiplex PCR. The sample includes 70,000 or so clones, about four fifths of them seen just once. This specimen was peripheral blood, taken before any cancer treatment. The clonotype comes from a female donor of 60 years or more with stage I lung adenocarcinoma. The chain has TRBV6-5 and TRBJ1-5; the D is unclear. The CDR3 sequence is CASSYSGVGQPQHF. The CDR3 DNA is TGTGCCAGCAGTTACTCGGGTGTTGGTCAGCCCCAGCATTTT.